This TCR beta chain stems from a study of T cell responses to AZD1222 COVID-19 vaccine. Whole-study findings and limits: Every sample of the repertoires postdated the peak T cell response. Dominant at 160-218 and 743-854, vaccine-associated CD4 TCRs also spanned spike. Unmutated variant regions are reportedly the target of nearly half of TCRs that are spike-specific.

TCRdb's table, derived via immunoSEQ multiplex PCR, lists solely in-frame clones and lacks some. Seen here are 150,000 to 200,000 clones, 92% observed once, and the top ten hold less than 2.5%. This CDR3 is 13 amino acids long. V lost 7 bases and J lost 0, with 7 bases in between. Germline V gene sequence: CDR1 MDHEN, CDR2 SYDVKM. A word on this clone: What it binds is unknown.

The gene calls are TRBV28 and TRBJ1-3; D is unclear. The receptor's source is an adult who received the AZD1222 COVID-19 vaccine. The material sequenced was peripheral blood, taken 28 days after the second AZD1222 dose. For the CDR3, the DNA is TGTGCCAGCAACGTGGGCTCTGGAAACACCATATATTTT. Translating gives CASNVGSGNTIYF.